This T cell receptor (beta chain) was found in a study of cytomegalovirus exposure and HLA in healthy donors. For the study at large: An analysis done earlier identified 95 million to 140 million unique TCR beta sequences from about 180 million T cells. General study findings and limits: Follow-up analysis found HLA locus-dependent TCR association rates, highest for DRB1 and lowest for HLA-C. Rarity held for most TCR sequences, but there were some public TCRs that occurred in many donors.

For this clone: Its matching antigen is unknown.

This PCR relied on a set of 60 Vbeta primers and 13 Jbeta primers. Generated by immunoSEQ multiplex PCR, the TCRdb table keeps only in-frame clones and is missing some. The sample lists approximately 160,000 clones; approximately 72% were seen once. V lost 5 bases, J lost 3 bases, and 14 bases lay in between. Germline V gene data show CDR1 as SEHNR and CDR2 as FQNEAQ (reference sequence). This CDR3 region has 14 residues. Sequenced input: PBMCs. The TCR comes from a man over 45 in good health and CMV-seronegative. The chain joins TRBV7-9 to TRBJ2-7; no clear D. The chain's CDR3 is CASSLGDTYYEQYF. The CDR3 nucleotides are TGTGCCAGCAGCCTAGGTGACACATACTACGAGCAGTACTTC.